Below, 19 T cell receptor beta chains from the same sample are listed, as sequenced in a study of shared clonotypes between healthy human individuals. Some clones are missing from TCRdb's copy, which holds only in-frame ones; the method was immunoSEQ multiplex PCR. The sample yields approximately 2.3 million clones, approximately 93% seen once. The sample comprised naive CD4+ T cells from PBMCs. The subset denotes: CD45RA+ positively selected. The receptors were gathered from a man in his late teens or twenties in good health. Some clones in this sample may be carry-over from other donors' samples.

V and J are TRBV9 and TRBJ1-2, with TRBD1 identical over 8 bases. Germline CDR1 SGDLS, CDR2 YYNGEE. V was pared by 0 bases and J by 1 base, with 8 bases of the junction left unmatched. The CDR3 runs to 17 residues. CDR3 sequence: CASSVEPGQEYNYGYTF. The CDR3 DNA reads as TGTGCCAGCAGCGTAGAACCGGGACAGGAGTATAACTATGGCTACACCTTC.

In DNA form, the CDR3 reads TGTGCCAGCAGCCAAGATCTTATAGGGAGTTCCTACGAGCAGTACTTC. This gives the protein CASSQDLIGSSYEQYF. The chain has TRBV4-2 and TRBJ2-5, with D perhaps TRBD2 (5 bases). The DNA end lines up better with TRBJ2-7; the J call may be wrong. The length of the CDR3 is 16 residues. Germline V lookup: CDR1 LGHNA, CDR2 YNFKEQ.

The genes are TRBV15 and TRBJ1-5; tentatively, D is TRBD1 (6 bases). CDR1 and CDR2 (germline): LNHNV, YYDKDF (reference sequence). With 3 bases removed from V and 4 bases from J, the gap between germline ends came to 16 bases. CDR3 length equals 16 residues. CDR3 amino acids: CATSSDVGGKNQPQHF. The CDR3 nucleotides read TGTGCCACCAGCAGTGATGTAGGGGGGAAAAATCAGCCCCAGCATTTT.

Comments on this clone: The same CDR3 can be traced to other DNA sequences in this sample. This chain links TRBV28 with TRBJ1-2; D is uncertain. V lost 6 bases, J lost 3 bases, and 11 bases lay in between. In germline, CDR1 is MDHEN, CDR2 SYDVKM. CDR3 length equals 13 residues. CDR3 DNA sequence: TGTGCCAGCAGCTCCCCAGTGGACTATGGCTACACCTTC. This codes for CASSSPVDYGYTF.

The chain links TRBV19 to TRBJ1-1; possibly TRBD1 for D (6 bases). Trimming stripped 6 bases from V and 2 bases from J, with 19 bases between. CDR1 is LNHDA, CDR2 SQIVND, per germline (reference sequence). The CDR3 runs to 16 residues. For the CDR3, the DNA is TGTGCCAGTAGCGACCTAGGGACACAAAAAAACACTGAAGCTTTCTTT. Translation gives CASSDLGTQKNTEAFF.

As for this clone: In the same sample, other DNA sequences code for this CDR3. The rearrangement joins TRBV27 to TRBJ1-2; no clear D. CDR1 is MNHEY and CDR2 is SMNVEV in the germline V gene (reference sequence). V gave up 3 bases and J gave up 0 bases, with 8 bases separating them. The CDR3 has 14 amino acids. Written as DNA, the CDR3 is TGTGCCAGCAGTTTTCGAGGTTCTAACTATGGCTACACCTTC. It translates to CASSFRGSNYGYTF.

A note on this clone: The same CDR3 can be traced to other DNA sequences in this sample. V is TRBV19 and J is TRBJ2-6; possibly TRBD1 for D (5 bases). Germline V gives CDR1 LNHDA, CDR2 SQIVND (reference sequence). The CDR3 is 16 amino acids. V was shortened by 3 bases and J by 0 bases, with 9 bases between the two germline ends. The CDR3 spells CASSITGGSGANVLTF. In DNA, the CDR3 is TGTGCCAGTAGTATTACAGGCGGCTCTGGGGCCAACGTCCTGACTTTC. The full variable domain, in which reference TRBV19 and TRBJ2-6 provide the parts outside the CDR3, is DGGITQSPKYLFRKEGQNVTLSCEQNLNHDAMYWYRQDPGQGLRLIYYSQIVNDFQKGDIAEGYSVSREKKESFPLTVTSAQKNPTAFYLCASSITGGSGANVLTFGAGSRLTVL.

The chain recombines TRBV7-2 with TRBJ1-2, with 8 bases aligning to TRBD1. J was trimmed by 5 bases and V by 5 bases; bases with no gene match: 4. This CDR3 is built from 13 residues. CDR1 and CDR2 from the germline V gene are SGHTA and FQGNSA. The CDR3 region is CASSTGQEYGYTF. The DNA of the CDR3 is TGTGCCAGCAGCACGGGACAGGAGTATGGCTACACCTTC.

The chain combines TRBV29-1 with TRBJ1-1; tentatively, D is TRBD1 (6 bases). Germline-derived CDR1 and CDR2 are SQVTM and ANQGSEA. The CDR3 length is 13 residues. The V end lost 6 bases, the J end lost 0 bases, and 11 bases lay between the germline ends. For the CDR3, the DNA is TGCAGCGTCAGACAGGCTCTGAACACTGAAGCTTTCTTT. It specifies CSVRQALNTEAFF.

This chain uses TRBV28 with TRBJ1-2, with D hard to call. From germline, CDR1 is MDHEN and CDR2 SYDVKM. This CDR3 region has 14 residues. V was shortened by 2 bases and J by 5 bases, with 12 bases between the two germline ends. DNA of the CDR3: TGTGCCAGCAGTTTAAGATCCCACCCATATGGCTACACCTTC. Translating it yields CASSLRSHPYGYTF.

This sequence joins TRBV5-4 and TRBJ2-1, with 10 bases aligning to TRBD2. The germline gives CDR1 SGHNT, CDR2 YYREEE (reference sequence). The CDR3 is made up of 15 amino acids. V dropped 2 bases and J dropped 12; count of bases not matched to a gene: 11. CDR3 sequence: CASSLLTSGNFGQFF. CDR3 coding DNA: TGTGCCAGCAGCTTATTAACTAGCGGGAACTTTGGGCAGTTCTTC. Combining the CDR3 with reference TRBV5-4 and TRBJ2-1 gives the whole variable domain ETGVTQSPTHLIKTRGQQVTLRCSSQSGHNTVSWYQQALGQGPQFIFQYYREEENGRGNFPPRFSGLQFPNYSSELNVNALELDDSALYLCASSLLTSGNFGQFFGPGTRLTVL.

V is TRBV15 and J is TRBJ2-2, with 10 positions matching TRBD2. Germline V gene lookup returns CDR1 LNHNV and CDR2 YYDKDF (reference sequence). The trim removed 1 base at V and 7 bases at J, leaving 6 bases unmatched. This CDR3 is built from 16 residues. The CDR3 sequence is CATSRGLAGEGGELFF. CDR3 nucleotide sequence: TGTGCCACCAGCAGAGGCCTAGCGGGAGAAGGCGGGGAGCTGTTTTTT.

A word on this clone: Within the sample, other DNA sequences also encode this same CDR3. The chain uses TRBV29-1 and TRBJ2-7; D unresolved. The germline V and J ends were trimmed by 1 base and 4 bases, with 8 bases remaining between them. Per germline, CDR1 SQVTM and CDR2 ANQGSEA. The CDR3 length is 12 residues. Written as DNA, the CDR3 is TGCAGCGTTGAAGCTGAAAGTTACGAGCAGTACTTC. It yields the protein CSVEAESYEQYF.

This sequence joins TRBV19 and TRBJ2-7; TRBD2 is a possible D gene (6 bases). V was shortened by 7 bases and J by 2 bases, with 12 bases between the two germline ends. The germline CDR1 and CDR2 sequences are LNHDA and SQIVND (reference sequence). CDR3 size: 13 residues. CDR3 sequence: CASMGGGTYEQYF. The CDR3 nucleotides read TGTGCCAGTATGGGGGGAGGTACCTACGAGCAGTACTTC.

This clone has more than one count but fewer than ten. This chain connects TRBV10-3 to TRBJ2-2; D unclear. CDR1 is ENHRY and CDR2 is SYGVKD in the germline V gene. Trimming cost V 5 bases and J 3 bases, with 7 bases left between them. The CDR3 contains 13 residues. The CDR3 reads CAISQTDTGELFF. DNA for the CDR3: TGTGCCATCAGTCAGACCGACACCGGGGAGCTGTTTTTT.

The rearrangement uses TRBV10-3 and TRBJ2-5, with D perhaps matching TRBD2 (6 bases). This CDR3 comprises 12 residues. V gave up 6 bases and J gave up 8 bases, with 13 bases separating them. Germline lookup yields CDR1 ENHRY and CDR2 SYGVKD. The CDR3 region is CAIRGGSETQYF. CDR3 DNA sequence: TGTGCCATCAGGGGGGGATCAGAAACCCAGTACTTC.

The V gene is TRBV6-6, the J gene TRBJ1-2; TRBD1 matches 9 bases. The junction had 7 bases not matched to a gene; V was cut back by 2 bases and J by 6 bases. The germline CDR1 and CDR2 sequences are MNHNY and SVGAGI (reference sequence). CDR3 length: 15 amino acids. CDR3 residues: CASSYQTTGGNGYTF. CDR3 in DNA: TGTGCCAGCAGTTACCAAACGACAGGGGGGAATGGCTACACCTTC.

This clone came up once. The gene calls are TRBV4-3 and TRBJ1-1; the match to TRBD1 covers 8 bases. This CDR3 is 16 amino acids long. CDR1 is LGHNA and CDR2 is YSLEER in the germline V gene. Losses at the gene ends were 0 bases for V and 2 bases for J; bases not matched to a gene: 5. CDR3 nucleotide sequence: TGCGCCAGCAGCCAAGAGCCCACAGGGGGAAACACTGAAGCTTTCTTT. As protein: CASSQEPTGGNTEAFF.

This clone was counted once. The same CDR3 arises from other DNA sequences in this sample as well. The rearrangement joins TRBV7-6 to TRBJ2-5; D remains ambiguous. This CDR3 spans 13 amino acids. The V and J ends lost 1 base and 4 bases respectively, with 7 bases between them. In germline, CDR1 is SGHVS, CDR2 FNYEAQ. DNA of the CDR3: TGTGCCAGCAGCTTAGTTGGCGGAGAGACCCAGTACTTC. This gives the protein CASSLVGGETQYF.